This T cell receptor (beta chain) was captured in a study of lymphopenia after photon versus proton radiotherapy. CDR1 is SNHLY, CDR2 FYNNEI, per germline. This CDR3 is built from 15 residues. V was pared by 4 bases and J by 5 bases, with 8 bases of the junction left unmatched. With respect to this clone: Its target is unknown.

Findings and caveats of the study: Larger post-nadir TCR diversity loss correlated inversely with survival in deceased patients. Relative stability marked proton patients; photon patients lost diversity and naive cells.

Measured with immunoSEQ multiplex PCR; TCRdb has only the in-frame clones, and not every one. The table records more than 25,000 clones, approximately 88% of them present only once. The receptor comes from a man aged 50 to 60 with gastric cancer. The sample here was peripheral blood, taken from a patient treated with photon-based radiotherapy. This chain connects TRBV2 to TRBJ2-5; 9 nucleotides align to TRBD1. In nucleotides, the CDR3 is TGTGCCAGCAGTGTCGGGGACAGGGAGGATGAGACCCAGTACTTC. Its translation is CASSVGDREDETQYF. Combining the CDR3 with reference TRBV2 and TRBJ2-5 gives the whole variable domain EPEVTQTPSHQVTQMGQEVILRCVPISNHLYFYWYRQILGQKVEFLVSFYNNEISEKSEIFDDQFSVERPDGSNFTLKIRSTKLEDSAMYFCASSVGDREDETQYFGPGTRLLVL.